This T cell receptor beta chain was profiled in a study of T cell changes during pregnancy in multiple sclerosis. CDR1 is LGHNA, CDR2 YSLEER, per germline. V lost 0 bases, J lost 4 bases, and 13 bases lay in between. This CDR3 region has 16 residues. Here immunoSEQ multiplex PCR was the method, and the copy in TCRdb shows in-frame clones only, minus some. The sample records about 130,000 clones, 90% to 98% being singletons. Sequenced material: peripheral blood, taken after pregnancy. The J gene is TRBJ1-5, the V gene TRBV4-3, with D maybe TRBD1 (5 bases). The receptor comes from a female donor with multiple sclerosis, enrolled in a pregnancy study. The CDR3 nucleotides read TGCGCCAGCAGCCAAGATCAAGGACAACAAAATCAGCCCCAGCATTTT. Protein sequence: CASSQDQGQQNQPQHF.